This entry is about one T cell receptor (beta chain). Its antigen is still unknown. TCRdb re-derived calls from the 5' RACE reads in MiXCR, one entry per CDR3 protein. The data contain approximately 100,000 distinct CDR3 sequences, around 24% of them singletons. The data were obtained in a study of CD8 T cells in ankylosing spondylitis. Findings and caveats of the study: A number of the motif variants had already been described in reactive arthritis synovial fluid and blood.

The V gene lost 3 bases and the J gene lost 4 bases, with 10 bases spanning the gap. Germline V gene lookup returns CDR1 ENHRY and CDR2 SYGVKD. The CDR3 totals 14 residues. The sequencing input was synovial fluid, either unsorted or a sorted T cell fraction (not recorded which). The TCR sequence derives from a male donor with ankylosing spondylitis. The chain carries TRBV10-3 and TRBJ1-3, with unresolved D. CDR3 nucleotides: TGTGCCATCAGTGATTTGGATTTGGGAAACACCATATATTTT. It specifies CAISDLDLGNTIYF.